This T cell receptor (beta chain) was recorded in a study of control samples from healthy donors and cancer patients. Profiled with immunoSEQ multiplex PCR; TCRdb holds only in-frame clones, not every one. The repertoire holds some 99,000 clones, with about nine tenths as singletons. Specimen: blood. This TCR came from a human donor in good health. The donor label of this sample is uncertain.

In DNA, the CDR3 is TGTGCCACCAGTGATTTTCTTGCGGGGGGACTAGAGACCCAGTACTTC. This translates into CATSDFLAGGLETQYF. The rearrangement joins TRBV24-1 to TRBJ2-5, with 8 positions matching TRBD2. Germline V gives CDR1 KGHDR, CDR2 SFDVKD. V shed 1 base and J 4 bases; nucleotides not matched to a gene: 7. CDR3 length: 16 amino acids.